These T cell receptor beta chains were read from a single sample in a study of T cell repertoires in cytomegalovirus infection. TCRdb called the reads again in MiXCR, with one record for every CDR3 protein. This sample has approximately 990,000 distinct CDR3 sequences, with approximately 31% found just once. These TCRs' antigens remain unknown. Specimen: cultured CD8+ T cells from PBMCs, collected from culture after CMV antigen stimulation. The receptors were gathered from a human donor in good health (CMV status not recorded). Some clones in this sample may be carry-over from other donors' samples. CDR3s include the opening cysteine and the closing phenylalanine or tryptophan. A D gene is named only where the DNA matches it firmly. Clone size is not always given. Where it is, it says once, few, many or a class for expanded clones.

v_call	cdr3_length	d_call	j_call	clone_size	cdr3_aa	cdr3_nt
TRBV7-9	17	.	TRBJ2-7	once	CASTLALSGVSSYEQYF	TGTGCCAGCACTTTAGCGCTCTCAGGGGTGTCCTCCTACGAGCAGTACTTC
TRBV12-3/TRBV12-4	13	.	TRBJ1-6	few	CASRRDPGRPLHF	TGTGCCAGCAGGAGGGACCCCGGGAGACCCCTCCACTTT
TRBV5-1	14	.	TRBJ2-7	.	CASSLVGAMDEQYF	TGCGCCAGCAGCTTGGTGGGGGCCATGGATGAGCAGTACTTC
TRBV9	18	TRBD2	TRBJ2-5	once	CASSRPRAGGTHQETQYF	TGTGCCAGCAGTCGACCGAGAGCGGGGGGAACCCACCAAGAGACCCAGTACTTC
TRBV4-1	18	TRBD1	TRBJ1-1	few	CASSQEYAGTAVNTEAFF	TGCGCCAGCAGCCAAGAATACGCCGGGACAGCAGTGAACACTGAAGCTTTCTTT
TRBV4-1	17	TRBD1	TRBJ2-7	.	CASSPIFVIGTDYEQYF	TGCGCCAGCAGTCCAATTTTCGTAATTGGGACAGACTACGAGCAGTACTTC
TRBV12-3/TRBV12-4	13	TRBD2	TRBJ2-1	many	CASTPTSGHEQFF	TGTGCCAGCACCCCGACTAGCGGCCATGAGCAGTTCTTC
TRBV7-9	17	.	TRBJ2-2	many	CASSSPGRGPNTGELFF	TGTGCCAGCAGCTCACCGGGGCGGGGCCCGAACACCGGGGAGCTGTTTTTT
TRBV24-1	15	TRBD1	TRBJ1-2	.	CATSDIDRGLDGYTF	TGTGCCACCAGTGATATCGACAGGGGGCTAGACGGCTACACCTTC
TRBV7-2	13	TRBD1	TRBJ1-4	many	CASSLGNRGLLFF	TGTGCCAGCAGCTTAGGGAACAGGGGGTTACTGTTTTTT
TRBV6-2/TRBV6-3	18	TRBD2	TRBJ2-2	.	CASSPILTSGGSTGELFF	TGTGCCAGCAGTCCAATCCTGACTAGCGGGGGGTCGACCGGGGAGCTGTTTTTT
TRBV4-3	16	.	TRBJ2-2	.	CASSQDPLANTGELFF	TGCGCCAGCAGCCAAGATCCGCTAGCGAACACCGGGGAGCTGTTTTTT
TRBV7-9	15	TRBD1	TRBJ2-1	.	CASSSDRGSDNEQFF	TGTGCCAGCAGCAGTGACAGGGGATCGGACAATGAGCAGTTCTTC
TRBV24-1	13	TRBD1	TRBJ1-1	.	CATKQGSSTEAFF	TGTGCCACCAAACAGGGGAGTTCGACTGAAGCTTTCTTT